These 15 T cell receptor beta chains were all obtained from the same sample, sequenced in a study of blood T cell repertoires in COVID-19. Profiling relied on immunoSEQ multiplex PCR, and the TCRdb table lists in-frame clones only, not all of them. This sample yields some 120,000 clones, of which 80% to 90% are seen a single time; roughly 13% belongs to the top ten. The sequenced material came from peripheral blood. The origin of the receptors is a human donor in a cohort sampled during active COVID-19.

This clone was seen more than once but under ten times. V and J are TRBV5-1 and TRBJ1-2, with D hard to call. The V gene's germline CDR1 is SGHRS and CDR2 YFSETQ. Trimming removed 0 bases from V and 4 bases from J, with 7 bases in between. The CDR3 covers 13 residues. The CDR3 sequence: CASSLDASYGYTF. As DNA, the CDR3 is TGCGCCAGCAGCTTGGATGCCAGCTATGGCTACACCTTC. Looking up the rest from reference TRBV5-1 and TRBJ1-2 gives the full variable domain: KAGVTQTPRYLIKTRGQQVTLSCSPISGHRSVSWYQQTPGQGLQFLFEYFSETQRNKGNFPGRFSGRQFSNSRSEMNVSTLELGDSALYLCASSLDASYGYTFGSGTRLTVV.

This sequence joins TRBV18 and TRBJ2-5; the match to TRBD1 covers 8 bases. After removal of 8 bases from V and 8 bases from J, the junction contained 10 bases not matched to a gene. The CDR3 is made up of 13 amino acids. Germline-derived CDR1 and CDR2 are KGHSH and LQKENI. The CDR3 DNA reads TGTGCCAGCGCACAGGGGGAGATCAGTACCCAGTACTTC. Residues: CASAQGEISTQYF.

This clone was seen only once. V usage is TRBV6-5 and J usage is TRBJ1-6; TRBD1 agrees at 9 bases. Germline V gene data show CDR1 as MNHEY and CDR2 as SVGAGI. V shed 7 bases, J shed 9 bases, and the junction held 10 bases outside the gene matches. The CDR3 spans 15 residues. CDR3 DNA sequence: TGTGCCAGCATGAGACAGGGGGATTACGGTTCACCCCTCCACTTT. Translated, it gives CASMRQGDYGSPLHF.

The V call is TRBV27, the J call TRBJ1-6; a weak D match, TRBD1 (6 bases). CDR1 and CDR2 (germline): MNHEY, SMNVEV (reference sequence). V dropped 6 bases and J dropped 0 bases, with 9 bases sitting between them. The length of the CDR3 is 15 residues. This CDR3 is CASSDRSSYNSPLHF. The CDR3 DNA reads as TGTGCCAGCAGCGACAGGAGCTCCTATAATTCACCCCTCCACTTT.

The rearrangement links TRBV2 to TRBJ2-5; 8 bases match TRBD1. Germline V gives CDR1 SNHLY, CDR2 FYNNEI. The CDR3 covers 11 residues. V lost 8 bases to trimming and J lost 5 bases; unmatched junction nucleotides: 1. CDR3 protein: CASDRGETQYF. As DNA, the CDR3 is TGTGCCAGCGACAGGGGTGAGACCCAGTACTTC.

The genes are TRBV6-5 and TRBJ1-3, with no clear D. The CDR3 spans 14 residues. Germline CDR1 is MNHEY and CDR2 is SVGAGI. Deletions cut 4 bases from V and 1 base from J, with 8 bases between. In nucleotides, the CDR3 is TGTGCCAGCAGTTTAGCGGGATCTGGAAACACCATATATTTT. The encoded protein is CASSLAGSGNTIYF.

This chain uses TRBV10-3 with TRBJ2-5, with D possibly TRBD1 on 5 matching bases. CDR1 and CDR2 from the germline V gene are ENHRY and SYGVKD. The CDR3 spans 17 residues. The ends were cut back, 7 bases at V and 0 bases at J, with 21 bases in the middle. This chain's CDR3 is CAINPFKGPEYQETQYF. DNA for the CDR3: TGTGCCATCAACCCTTTTAAGGGGCCGGAATACCAAGAGACCCAGTACTTC.

The V gene is TRBV5-1, the J gene TRBJ1-3; D call uncertain. Germline V CDR1 and CDR2: SGHRS, YFSETQ. The CDR3 has 14 amino acids. The V and J ends lost 6 bases and 6 bases respectively, with 16 bases between them. The DNA of the CDR3 is TGCGCCAGCATCAGACTATCCAGCGAAAACACCATATATTTT. Protein: CASIRLSSENTIYF.

The chain employs TRBV5-4 and TRBJ2-7, with D possibly TRBD2 on 5 matching bases. The germline gives CDR1 SGHNT, CDR2 YYREEE (reference sequence). The CDR3 extends over 18 amino acids. V was pared by 3 bases and J by 0 bases, with 22 bases between. CDR3 nucleotide sequence: TGTGCCAGCAGCTCAGGACTGGGCGGCAGACCTAGCTCCTACGAGCAGTACTTC. Its protein product is CASSSGLGGRPSSYEQYF.

The rearrangement uses TRBV3-1 (or the pseudogene TRBV3-2) and TRBJ1-1; 7 bases agree with TRBD1. The CDR3 runs to 19 residues. With 4 bases clipped from V and 5 bases from J, the junction kept 22 bases outside the gene matches. Per germline, CDR1 LGHDT and CDR2 YNNKEL (reference sequence). The CDR3 coding sequence is TGTGCCAGCAGCCGCTATCTCGTCACAGGGGAACAATTCAAGACTGAAGCTTTCTTT. Encoded protein: CASSRYLVTGEQFKTEAFF.

In DNA, the CDR3 is TGCAGTGCTAGGGCCCGGGGTGGCTACACCTTC. Translating it yields CSARARGGYTF. The J gene is TRBJ1-2, the V gene TRBV20-1, with unresolved D. The CDR3 loop spans 11 amino acids. V was clipped by 3 bases and J by 7 bases, with 9 bases between them. Germline values: CDR1 DFQATT, CDR2 SNEGSKA (reference sequence).

The chain is built from TRBV2 and TRBJ2-2, with a tentative D call TRBD1 (5 bases). The CDR3 length is 16 residues. Between the trimmed V and J ends, which lost 1 base and 6 bases, there was a span of 15 bases. Per germline, CDR1 SNHLY and CDR2 FYNNEI. CDR3 protein: CASSEGLGPAAGELFF. The CDR3 DNA follows: TGTGCCAGCAGTGAAGGGTTGGGGCCCGCCGCCGGGGAGCTGTTTTTT.

The chain links TRBV25-1 to TRBJ1-2, with D possibly TRBD1 on 6 matching bases. Trimming took off 3 bases at V and 3 bases at J, with 11 bases between the two ends. The CDR3 length is 14 residues. The germline V gene encodes CDR1 MGHDK and CDR2 SYGVNS. Written as DNA, the CDR3 is TGTGCCAGCAGTGACCGGGACAAGTACTATGGCTACACCTTC. Its translation: CASSDRDKYYGYTF.

The rearrangement links TRBV5-1 to TRBJ1-1; 9 positions match TRBD1. Trimming removed 4 bases from V and 5 bases from J; junction bases left unmatched: 6. Germline-derived CDR1 and CDR2 are SGHRS and YFSETQ. The CDR3 loop spans 14 amino acids. The chain's CDR3 is CASSKDRGGTEAFF. DNA for the CDR3: TGCGCCAGCAGCAAGGACAGGGGTGGAACTGAAGCTTTCTTT.

The chain uses TRBV10-2 and TRBJ1-1, with D possibly matching TRBD1 (5 bases). The CDR3 length is 13 residues. In germline, CDR1 is WSHSY, CDR2 SAAADI. Trimming stripped 6 bases from V and 3 bases from J, with 11 bases between. CDR3 in amino acids: CASSLWGDTEAFF. As DNA, the CDR3 is TGCGCCAGCAGCCTGTGGGGGGACACTGAAGCTTTCTTT.